These 26 T cell receptor beta chains were sequenced from one sample in a study of vaccination effects on CD4 cells after COVID-19 (dated by TCRdb to about 2022). In the ViraFEST assay, PBMC were stimulated with viral peptide pools, and TCR sequencing was then used to find antigen-specific CD4+ T cell clonotypes based on their expansion. After around ten days of culture, CD4+ T cells were isolated with the EasySep CD4+ T cell isolation kit. The absence of prior SARS-CoV-2 infection in healthy vaccine recipients was confirmed by negative nucleocapsid antibodies before and after vaccination. Their antigens remain unidentified. Libraries were built with the immunoSEQ multiplex PCR assay. TCRdb re-hosts the immuneACCESS table, in-frame sequences only. Its copies lack some clones; in the studies checked, an unresolved V gene accounts for under half of them, and the cause for the rest is not known. The sample has some 68,000 clones on record, 80% of them singletons. The ten largest clones take up less than 15% of the sample.

Sequences were derived from CD4+ T cells from PBMCs cultured with SARS-CoV-2 spike peptides, sampled before COVID-19 vaccination. The cell subset or site label, read with the paper, signifies: SARS-CoV-2 spike overlapping peptide pool stimulation. The receptor set was obtained from a human donor who received a COVID-19 vaccine.

The chain uses TRBV5-4 and TRBJ1-3; the D gene is possibly TRBD1 (5 bases). The germline CDR1 and CDR2 sequences are SGHNT and YYREEE (reference sequence). The CDR3 consists of 13 residues. V was cut by 7 bases and J by 11 bases, with 19 bases left in between. CDR3 loop: CASGTRTQLAIYF. The CDR3 DNA follows: TGTGCCAGCGGGACGCGGACTCAATTAGCCATATATTTT.

The rearrangement links TRBV12-3 or TRBV12-4 to TRBJ2-1; D gene uncertain. V was clipped by 5 bases and J by 10 bases, with 12 bases between them. This CDR3 region has 12 residues. The CDR3 is CASSHETYEQFF. The CDR3 coding sequence is TGTGCCAGCAGTCATGAGACATACGAGCAGTTCTTC.

This chain joins TRBV11-2 and TRBJ2-3, with D possibly matching TRBD2 (6 bases). Germline-derived CDR1 and CDR2 are SGHAT and FQNNGV. V lost 7 bases to trimming and J lost 7 bases, with 18 bases between them. CDR3 length: 14 residues. Here the CDR3 DNA reads TGTGCCAGCACCAAGGCCGGGAGTATCAATACGCAGTATTTT. As protein: CASTKAGSINTQYF.

The chain has TRBV3-1 (or the pseudogene TRBV3-2) and TRBJ2-1; D not resolved. Germline loops: CDR1 LGHDT, CDR2 YNNKEL (reference sequence). The CDR3 has 12 amino acids. V lost 5 bases and J 5 bases, leaving 7 bases between the germline ends. The CDR3 DNA sequence: TGTGCCAGCAGCGAAAGGCACAATGAGCAGTTCTTC. Its protein product is CASSERHNEQFF.

V and J are TRBV19 and TRBJ1-1, with D hard to call. The CDR3 contains 12 residues. Trimming shortened V by 3 bases and J by 6 bases, and 8 bases separated the two germline ends. Germline loops: CDR1 LNHDA, CDR2 SQIVND (reference sequence). CDR3 protein: CASSILNAEAFF. CDR3 nucleotide sequence: TGTGCCAGTAGTATTCTTAACGCTGAAGCTTTCTTT. Filled out from reference TRBV19 and TRBJ1-1, the complete variable domain reads DGGITQSPKYLFRKEGQNVTLSCEQNLNHDAMYWYRQDPGQGLRLIYYSQIVNDFQKGDIAEGYSVSREKKESFPLTVTSAQKNPTAFYLCASSILNAEAFFGQGTRLTVV.

The V gene is TRBV5-1, the J gene TRBJ2-1; TRBD1 might be the D (6 bases). V lost 0 bases to trimming and J lost 6 bases, with 13 bases between them. CDR1 is SGHRS and CDR2 is YFSETQ in the germline V gene. The CDR3 sequence is 15 residues long. The CDR3 sequence is CASSLERGHLNEQFF. DNA of the CDR3: TGCGCCAGCAGCTTGGAGAGGGGACACCTCAATGAGCAGTTCTTC.

This clone was recorded a few times. The gene calls are TRBV3-1 (or the pseudogene TRBV3-2) and TRBJ1-2; the D is unclear. Germline V gives CDR1 LGHDT, CDR2 YNNKEL (reference sequence). The V gene lost 3 bases and the J gene lost 1 base, with 9 bases spanning the gap. The CDR3 totals 14 residues. CDR3 sequence reads: CASSQTTYNYGYTF. The CDR3, as DNA: TGTGCCAGCAGCCAGACGACTTATAACTATGGCTACACCTTC.

V and J are TRBV24-1 and TRBJ2-7; possibly TRBD1 for D (6 bases). Trimming took off 9 bases at V and 3 bases at J, with 11 bases between the two ends. Germline-derived CDR1 and CDR2 are KGHDR and SFDVKD. The CDR3 has 12 amino acids. The CDR3 loop reads CATRTGIYEQYV. The CDR3 DNA sequence: TGTGCCACCCGAACAGGGATCTACGAGCAGTACGTC.

The V call is TRBV25-1, the J call TRBJ1-2; D is unresolved. Trimming pared 2 bases from V and 2 bases from J, leaving 12 bases between. The CDR3 covers 15 residues. CDR1 is MGHDK, CDR2 SYGVNS, per germline. CDR3: CASSEPPGVNYGYTF. CDR3 bases: TGTGCCAGCAGTGAACCCCCCGGGGTGAACTATGGCTACACCTTC.

For the CDR3, the DNA is TGTGCCAGCAGATTTACAGGGTCTGATGGCTACACCTTC. It yields the protein CASRFTGSDGYTF. The V call is TRBV11-2, the J call TRBJ1-2, with a weak D call TRBD1 (6 bases). Trimming removed 6 bases from V and 6 bases from J, with 14 bases in between. CDR3 length: 13 residues. Germline CDR1 is SGHAT and CDR2 is FQNNGV.

The CDR3 sequence is CASSYLPGGPLADTQYF. The CDR3 DNA reads TGTGCCAGCAGTTACCTCCCCGGGGGGCCCCTTGCGGATACGCAGTATTTT. V gene TRBV6-2 or TRBV6-3 combines with J gene TRBJ2-3; D is possibly TRBD2 (7 bases). Per germline, CDR1 MNHEY and CDR2 SVGEGT. CDR3 length: 17 amino acids. V was clipped by 2 bases and J by 6 bases, with 21 bases between them.

The CDR3 reads CASSGLAGGDEQFF. CDR3 DNA: TGTGCCAGCTCCGGACTAGCGGGGGGGGATGAGCAGTTCTTC. This rearrangement joins TRBV18 to TRBJ2-1, with 15 bases matching TRBD2. The germline CDR1 and CDR2 sequences are KGHSH and LQKENI. V gave up 6 bases and J gave up 8 bases; unmatched junction bases: 2. CDR3 length: 14 residues.

This rearrangement joins TRBV30 to TRBJ1-2; D gene unclear. From germline, CDR1 is GTSNPN and CDR2 SVGIG (reference sequence). Between the trimmed V and J ends, which lost 2 bases and 4 bases, there was a span of 8 bases. CDR3 length: 12 amino acids. The CDR3 loop is CAWSTGPYGYTF. In DNA, the CDR3 is TGTGCCTGGAGTACCGGGCCCTATGGCTACACCTTC.

This chain joins TRBV11-3 and TRBJ2-1, with TRBD1 identical over 7 bases. From germline, CDR1 is SGHNT and CDR2 YENEEA. Trimming removed 4 bases from V and 3 bases from J; junction bases left unmatched: 6. This CDR3 is built from 15 residues. CDR3 nucleotides: TGTGCCAGCAGCTCACCTCGGGACAGCTACAATGAGCAGTTCTTC. It encodes CASSSPRDSYNEQFF.

V is TRBV24-1 and J is TRBJ2-3, with TRBD2 matching 13 bases. The CDR3 covers 16 residues. The J segment lost 2 bases and the V segment lost 6 bases, leaving 4 bases of the junction unmatched. Germline V gives CDR1 KGHDR, CDR2 SFDVKD. The CDR3, as DNA: TGTGCCACCAGTAGGACTAGCGGGGGCTACACAGATACGCAGTATTTT. Encoded protein: CATSRTSGGYTDTQYF.

This clone has only a few counts. The rearrangement uses TRBV6-5 and TRBJ1-2, with D perhaps TRBD1 (5 bases). Per germline, CDR1 MNHEY and CDR2 SVGAGI. The CDR3 spans 15 residues. The V end was cut by 5 bases, the J end by 4 bases, with 17 bases between. CDR3 nucleotides: TGTGCCAGCAGTAAGCCGGGACTGGGGATCTATGGCTACACCTTC. Encoded protein: CASSKPGLGIYGYTF.

The chain joins TRBV29-1 to TRBJ2-3; D is undetermined. Trimming shortened V by 1 base and J by 2 bases, and 4 bases separated the two germline ends. This CDR3 has 12 amino acids. Germline V CDR1 and CDR2: SQVTM, ANQGSEA. The CDR3 protein is CSVEANTDTQYF. The CDR3 DNA is TGCAGCGTTGAAGCGAACACAGATACGCAGTATTTT.

This clone was recorded a few times. V and J are TRBV21-1 and TRBJ1-4. TRBV21-1 is an annotated pseudogene. The CDR3 covers 17 residues. The chain's CDR3 is CASSKNRVGGFSILLFF. The CDR3 nucleotides are TGTGCCAGCAGCAAGAATAGGGTGGGAGGGTTTTCCATTCTCCTGTTTTTT.

This chain connects TRBV20-1 to TRBJ1-1; D gene ambiguous. V lost 6 bases, J lost 1 base, and 6 bases lay in between. This CDR3 contains 11 residues. Germline CDR1 reads DFQATT; CDR2 reads SNEGSKA (reference sequence). In DNA, the CDR3 is TGCAGTGCCCCTACGAACACTGAAGCTTTCTTT. Protein: CSAPTNTEAFF.

This clone came up a few times. V usage is TRBV5-8 and J usage is TRBJ2-7; D is undetermined. Germline loops: CDR1 SGHTS, CDR2 YDEGEE. Between the trimmed V and J ends, which lost 3 bases and 4 bases, there was a span of 5 bases. This CDR3 is 11 amino acids long. The CDR3 DNA is TGTGCCAGCAGCTACCGATACGAGCAGTACGTC. Protein product: CASSYRYEQYV.

This clone appeared a single time. The V and J genes are TRBV3-1 (or the pseudogene TRBV3-2) and TRBJ2-3; possibly TRBD2 for D (7 bases). The V end lost 4 bases, the J end lost 1 base, and 9 bases lay between the germline ends. This CDR3 is built from 14 residues. Germline V gene sequence: CDR1 LGHDT, CDR2 YNNKEL (reference sequence). CDR3 bases: TGTGCCAGCAGCCGGGGGGGCGGCACAGATACGCAGTATTTT. It codes for CASSRGGGTDTQYF.

This CDR3 reads CASSSVSGAETQYF. DNA for the CDR3: TGTGCCAGCAGCTCCGTGAGCGGGGCGGAGACCCAGTACTTC. This chain uses TRBV6-5 with TRBJ2-5, with 7 bases lining up with TRBD2. Germline V CDR1 and CDR2: MNHEY, SVGAGI. The V gene end was trimmed by 6 bases and the J gene end by 5 bases; junction bases not matched to a gene: 9. The CDR3 is 14 residues long.

The chain joins TRBV7-3 to TRBJ2-3, with TRBD2 matching 10 bases. The CDR3 is made up of 16 amino acids. The germline CDR1 and CDR2 sequences are SGHTA and FQGTGA. The J segment lost 5 bases and the V segment lost 5 bases, leaving 10 bases of the junction unmatched. The CDR3, as DNA: TGTGCCAGCAGCCCCCCTAGTAGCGGGGGGAGAGATACGCAGTATTTT. Protein: CASSPPSSGGRDTQYF.

The chain carries TRBV7-2 and TRBJ1-3; 8 nucleotides match TRBD1. This CDR3 comprises 18 residues. Germline-derived CDR1 and CDR2 are SGHTA and FQGNSA. J was trimmed by 0 bases and V by 5 bases; bases with no gene match: 12. The CDR3 bases are TGTGCCAGCAGCCTAACAGGGGGGATTTCTCTCTCTGGAAACACCATATATTTT. Translation: CASSLTGGISLSGNTIYF.

This rearrangement joins TRBV5-1 to TRBJ1-2, with D maybe TRBD1 (6 bases). The CDR3 runs to 14 residues. Germline CDR1 is SGHRS and CDR2 is YFSETQ. The V end was cut by 4 bases, the J end by 2 bases, with 12 bases between. CDR3 amino acids: CASSQGTVNYGYTF. DNA of the CDR3: TGCGCCAGCAGCCAGGGGACGGTGAACTATGGCTACACCTTC. The full variable domain, completed using reference TRBV5-1 and TRBJ1-2, is KAGVTQTPRYLIKTRGQQVTLSCSPISGHRSVSWYQQTPGQGLQFLFEYFSETQRNKGNFPGRFSGRQFSNSRSEMNVSTLELGDSALYLCASSQGTVNYGYTFGSGTRLTVV.

The chain has TRBV7-6 and TRBJ2-1; the D gene is possibly TRBD1 (6 bases). Trimming shortened V by 3 bases and J by 4 bases, and 16 bases separated the two germline ends. The CDR3 runs 16 residues. Per the germline V gene, CDR1 is SGHVS and CDR2 is FNYEAQ. The chain's CDR3 is CASSFGTPHTYNEQFF. The CDR3 DNA sequence: TGTGCCAGCAGCTTCGGGACACCACACACTTACAATGAGCAGTTCTTC.